These T cell receptor beta chains were read from a single sample in a study of blood T cell repertoires in COVID-19. Only in-frame clones appear in the TCRdb table, and some are missing; sequencing was by immunoSEQ multiplex PCR. The sample holds roughly 140,000 clones, approximately 80% seen once. Sequencing was carried out using PBMCs or T cells enriched from blood (not recorded which). These receptors were collected from a woman between 40 and 50 years old who had recovered from COVID-19. Each CDR3 is given with its conserved first and last residue. D genes are given only for firm matches. Size values are once, few and many counts, or a class for expanded clones, and some rows have none.

clone size: .; V gene: TRBV19; D gene: TRBD1; J gene: TRBJ1-3; CDR3 DNA: TGTGCCAGTGCCCTACAGGGGTCTGGAAACACCATATATTTT; CDR3 protein: CASALQGSGNTIYF
clone size: .; V gene: TRBV3-1/TRBV3-2; D gene: .; J gene: TRBJ1-2; CDR3 DNA: TGTGCCAGCAGCCCCGCGGGAATAAGGGGCTACACCTTC; CDR3 protein: CASSPAGIRGYTF
clone size: .; V gene: TRBV5-6; D gene: TRBD2; J gene: TRBJ2-7; CDR3 DNA: TGTGCCAGCAGCCGTCCCCGTGCGGGGGGACCCTTCGAGCAGTACTTC; CDR3 protein: CASSRPRAGGPFEQYF
clone size: .; V gene: TRBV18; D gene: .; J gene: TRBJ2-3; CDR3 DNA: TGTGCCAGCTCAAGGGACTCAGATACGCAGTATTTT; CDR3 protein: CASSRDSDTQYF
clone size: .; V gene: TRBV10-2; D gene: TRBD2; J gene: TRBJ2-1; CDR3 DNA: TGCGCCAGCAGTGAGGAGGAGTGGCGGGGGGGCTACAATGAGCAGTTCTTC; CDR3 protein: CASSEEEWRGGYNEQFF
clone size: .; V gene: TRBV4-1; D gene: .; J gene: TRBJ1-2; CDR3 DNA: TGCGCCAGCAGCCAAGATCGCGGGATCTATGGCTACACCTTC; CDR3 protein: CASSQDRGIYGYTF
clone size: .; V gene: TRBV7-8; D gene: TRBD2; J gene: TRBJ2-7; CDR3 DNA: TGTGCCAGCAGCGCCTCCGGGACTAGCGCATACGAGCAGTACTTC; CDR3 protein: CASSASGTSAYEQYF
clone size: .; V gene: TRBV5-1; D gene: TRBD2; J gene: TRBJ2-1; CDR3 DNA: TGCGCCAGCAGCCTGCTTAGCGGGAGGGCAGGTCGTGAGCAGTTCTTC; CDR3 protein: CASSLLSGRAGREQFF
clone size: few; V gene: TRBV7-6; D gene: .; J gene: TRBJ1-2; CDR3 DNA: TGTGCCAGCAGCTTAGATGGCAGCTATGGCTACACCTTC; CDR3 protein: CASSLDGSYGYTF
clone size: .; V gene: TRBV2; D gene: TRBD1; J gene: TRBJ2-2; CDR3 DNA: TGTGCCGGGGGACAGTTAAACACCGGGGAGCTGTTTTTT; CDR3 protein: CAGGQLNTGELFF
clone size: .; V gene: TRBV29-1; D gene: .; J gene: TRBJ1-2; CDR3 DNA: TGCAGCGTTGAATGGGCAAACTATGGCTACACCTTC; CDR3 protein: CSVEWANYGYTF
clone size: .; V gene: TRBV30; D gene: .; J gene: TRBJ1-2; CDR3 DNA: TGTGCCTGGAGTCCCTCCAGTGACTATGGCTACACCTTC; CDR3 protein: CAWSPSSDYGYTF
clone size: .; V gene: TRBV6-6; D gene: .; J gene: TRBJ1-2; CDR3 DNA: TGTGCCAGCAGTGGCGCCTCGGGGGGCTACACCTTC; CDR3 protein: CASSGASGGYTF